The 23 T cell receptor beta chains below all came from one sample that was sequenced in a study of vaccination effects on CD4 cells after COVID-19. Measured with immunoSEQ multiplex PCR; TCRdb has only the in-frame clones, and not every one. The sample holds approximately 70,000 clones, approximately 74% seen once. Their specific antigens are unknown. Sequencing in the ViraFEST assay came after antigen-specific CD4+ T cells had been expanded with viral peptide pools, which were used to stimulate PBMC. The culture ran for 10 days, and then CD4+ T cells were isolated. Nucleocapsid antibody tests were negative, and the vaccine recipients had no prior SARS-CoV-2 infection. The sample consisted of CD4+ T cells from PBMCs cultured with HCoV-NL63 spike peptides, taken before COVID-19 vaccination. The source is a human donor who received a COVID-19 vaccine.

V and J are TRBV6-4 and TRBJ1-2, with unresolved D. Germline V lookup: CDR1 MRHNA, CDR2 SNTAGT. There are 15 residues in the CDR3. V lost 1 base and J 5 bases, leaving 14 bases between the germline ends. As DNA, the CDR3 is TGTGCCAGCAGTGACTTCTCGACCTCTGGGTATGGCTACACCTTC. Protein product: CASSDFSTSGYGYTF.

The genes are TRBV9 and TRBJ1-2; possibly TRBD1 for D (6 bases). Looked up from germline, CDR1 is SGDLS and CDR2 is YYNGEE. Trimming stripped 7 bases from V and 3 bases from J, with 10 bases between. The CDR3 has 12 amino acids. The CDR3 region has the DNA TGTGCCAGCTGGGGGGCCCACTATGGCTACACCTTC. The encoded protein is CASWGAHYGYTF.

The gene calls are TRBV6-5 and TRBJ1-5, with a weak D call TRBD1 (5 bases). The CDR3 has 15 residues. Trimming pared 0 bases from V and 5 bases from J, leaving 11 bases between. The germline CDR1 and CDR2 sequences are MNHEY and SVGAGI. In DNA form, the CDR3 reads TGTGCCAGCAGTTACTCCTTGGGGCGAGATCAGCCCCAGCATTTT. It yields the protein CASSYSLGRDQPQHF.

This clone has only one observation. The DNA for the CDR3 is TGTGCCAGCAGCTTATCCTGGGGCTTTAACACTGAAGCTTTCTTT. Amino acid sequence: CASSLSWGFNTEAFF. The chain employs TRBV7-2 and TRBJ1-1, with D tentatively TRBD1 (5 bases). The germline V and J ends were trimmed by 2 bases and 2 bases, with 12 bases remaining between them. Germline loops: CDR1 SGHTA, CDR2 FQGNSA. The CDR3 has 15 amino acids.

This clone was seen only a few times. The chain recombines TRBV7-9 with TRBJ2-3; no reliable D call. V dropped 1 base and J dropped 2 bases, with 10 bases sitting between them. Germline-derived CDR1 and CDR2 are SEHNR and FQNEAQ (reference sequence). The CDR3 spans 15 residues. CDR3 in amino acids: CASSLGAANTDTQYF. In DNA, the CDR3 is TGTGCCAGCAGCTTAGGGGCAGCAAACACAGATACGCAGTATTTT.

The chain carries TRBV10-1 and TRBJ1-5; D gene ambiguous. The ends were cut back, 2 bases at V and 0 bases at J, with 8 bases in the middle. The CDR3 loop spans 15 amino acids. Germline CDR1 is WNHNN and CDR2 is SYGVQD (reference sequence). The DNA for the CDR3 is TGCGCCAGCAGTGAGATAGGGTATAGCAATCAGCCCCAGCATTTT. This gives the protein CASSEIGYSNQPQHF.

The V and J genes are TRBV4-3 and TRBJ2-1, with D tentatively TRBD2 (6 bases). V was shortened by 0 bases and J by 1 base, with 16 bases between the two germline ends. CDR1 and CDR2 (germline): LGHNA, YSLEER. The CDR3 sequence is 18 residues long. CDR3 loop: CASSQDLGGTGSYNEQFF. CDR3 DNA: TGCGCCAGCAGCCAAGATTTGGGCGGGACTGGATCCTACAATGAGCAGTTCTTC.

In this sample, this clone turned up once. The V call is TRBV2, the J call TRBJ2-3; the D is unclear. Germline values: CDR1 SNHLY, CDR2 FYNNEI. There are 11 residues in the CDR3. V was pared by 6 bases and J by 2 bases, with 3 bases between. The CDR3 protein is CASRNTDTQYF. As DNA, the CDR3 is TGTGCCAGCAGAAACACAGATACGCAGTATTTT.

The V call is TRBV18, the J call TRBJ1-1; perhaps TRBD1 as D (6 bases). The V and J ends lost 4 bases and 2 bases respectively, with 14 bases between them. This CDR3 region has 15 residues. Per the germline V gene, CDR1 is KGHSH and CDR2 is LQKENI. This CDR3 is CASSQGQPRNTEAFF. The CDR3 region has the DNA TGTGCCAGCTCACAAGGACAGCCGCGAAACACTGAAGCTTTCTTT.

V usage is TRBV18 and J usage is TRBJ2-1, with D perhaps matching TRBD1 (6 bases). The germline V gene encodes CDR1 KGHSH and CDR2 LQKENI. V was cut by 6 bases and J by 9 bases, with 12 bases left in between. The CDR3 is 12 amino acids. The CDR3 DNA reads TGTGCCAGCTCCCCAGGGGTAGGTGAGCAGTTCTTC. This translates into CASSPGVGEQFF. The full variable domain, with the rest looked up from reference TRBV18 and TRBJ2-1, is NAGVMQNPRHLVRRRGQEARLRCSPMKGHSHVYWYRQLPEEGLKFMVYLQKENIIDESGMPKERFSAEFPKEGPSILRIQQVVRGDSAAYFCASSPGVGEQFFGPGTRLTVL.

The gene calls are TRBV2 and TRBJ1-2, with D hard to call. The CDR3 is 11 amino acids. V was trimmed by 0 bases and J by 8 bases, leaving 4 bases between them. Looked up from germline, CDR1 is SNHLY and CDR2 is FYNNEI. The CDR3 DNA follows: TGTGCCAGCAGTGAAGCAGGAGGCTACACCTTC. Amino acid sequence: CASSEAGGYTF.

J is TRBJ1-5 and V is TRBV6-1; D is possibly TRBD1 (5 bases). Trimming removed 3 bases at V and 7 bases at J, with 13 bases between. The CDR3 totals 14 residues. Germline V gene sequence: CDR1 MNHNS, CDR2 SASEGT. CDR3 residues: CASSDTQGGQPQHF. CDR3 sequence (DNA): TGTGCCAGCAGTGATACGCAGGGTGGGCAGCCCCAGCATTTT.

The CDR3 region has the DNA TGTGCCAGCAGACGACGACAGGTCCAGCCCCAGCATTTT. This encodes CASRRRQVQPQHF. The rearrangement uses TRBV28 and TRBJ1-5; the D gene is possibly TRBD1 (6 bases). Germline V lookup: CDR1 MDHEN, CDR2 SYDVKM. CDR3 length: 13 residues. The germline V and J ends were trimmed by 6 bases and 7 bases, with 13 bases remaining between them.

The rearrangement uses TRBV6-5 and TRBJ1-2; TRBD1 might be the D (5 bases). The V gene's germline CDR1 is MNHEY and CDR2 SVGAGI. This CDR3 is 12 amino acids long. The V and J ends lost 5 bases and 4 bases respectively, with 8 bases between them. The CDR3 loop reads CASSTGGYGYTF. CDR3 bases: TGTGCCAGCAGTACCGGGGGCTATGGCTACACCTTC.

This clone was observed once. V is TRBV7-2 and J is TRBJ2-2, with D unresolved. The CDR3 has 14 amino acids. Germline CDR1 is SGHTA and CDR2 is FQGNSA. Deletions cut 5 bases from V and 4 bases from J, with 11 bases between. The CDR3 DNA reads TGTGCCAGCAGCCCCCGGGCTACCACCGGGGAGCTGTTTTTT. This translates into CASSPRATTGELFF.

The J gene is TRBJ2-7, the V gene TRBV7-2, with D possibly called TRBD1 or TRBD2 (5 bases each). Trimming took 4 bases from V and 0 from J, leaving 13 bases between them. The germline V gene has CDR1 SGHTA and CDR2 FQGNSA. The CDR3 loop spans 15 amino acids. CDR3 bases: TGTGCCAGCAGCTCGCTTACGGGGCCCTCCTACGAGCAGTACGTC. Protein: CASSSLTGPSYEQYV.

This clone came up a few times. V usage is TRBV29-1 and J usage is TRBJ2-5; a possible D gene is TRBD1 (7 bases). V dropped 3 bases and J dropped 5 bases, with 13 bases sitting between them. This CDR3 is 13 amino acids long. CDR1 is SQVTM, CDR2 ANQGSEA, per germline. This chain's CDR3 is CSVDPGGMETQYF. CDR3 nucleotides: TGCAGCGTTGATCCAGGGGGGATGGAGACCCAGTACTTC.

The V call is TRBV19, the J call TRBJ2-5; the match to TRBD1 covers 7 bases. Germline V lookup: CDR1 LNHDA, CDR2 SQIVND (reference sequence). The CDR3 runs 15 residues. Germline trimming cut 4 bases from V and 2 bases from J; bases unmatched to any gene: 7. CDR3 residues: CASSRRGRGQETQYF. DNA for the CDR3: TGTGCCAGTAGTAGGCGCGGCAGGGGGCAAGAGACCCAGTACTTC.

J is TRBJ2-2 and V is TRBV30, with 8 bases lining up with TRBD1. CDR3 length: 16 residues. The germline V gene encodes CDR1 GTSNPN and CDR2 SVGIG (reference sequence). V lost 3 bases and J lost 2; bases outside the gene matches: 8. CDR3: CAWRPLTGVNTGELFF. The CDR3 DNA follows: TGTGCCTGGAGACCACTGACAGGGGTTAACACCGGGGAGCTGTTTTTT.

This chain joins TRBV9 and TRBJ2-2, with D perhaps given as TRBD1 or TRBD2 (5 bases each). The CDR3 length is 14 residues. Deletions cut 4 bases from V and 6 bases from J, with 13 bases between. From germline, CDR1 is SGDLS and CDR2 YYNGEE. CDR3 residues: CASSPRGVPGELFF. The CDR3 nucleotides are TGTGCCAGCAGCCCTCGAGGGGTCCCCGGGGAGCTGTTTTTT.

The chain links TRBV27 to TRBJ1-4; D remains ambiguous. Germline CDR1 MNHEY, CDR2 SMNVEV (reference sequence). Between the trimmed V and J ends, which lost 5 bases and 8 bases, there was a span of 18 bases. This CDR3 is 15 amino acids long. The CDR3, as DNA: TGTGCCAGCAGTCCCCGACCCTTTGATCGCGAAAAACTGTTTTTT. Amino acid sequence: CASSPRPFDREKLFF.

J is TRBJ1-2 and V is TRBV18; 7 nucleotides agree with TRBD1. Germline-derived CDR1 and CDR2 are KGHSH and LQKENI. The CDR3 loop spans 13 amino acids. V lost 5 bases and J lost 4; bases outside the gene matches: 4. In DNA, the CDR3 is TGTGCCAGCTCAGAGGGACAGCTCTATGGCTACACCTTC. This gives the protein CASSEGQLYGYTF.

This clone was seen just once. The chain combines TRBV18 with TRBJ2-3, with 9 bases lining up with TRBD1. Germline V lookup: CDR1 KGHSH, CDR2 LQKENI. J lost 4 bases, V lost 1 base, and 3 bases had no gene match. The length of the CDR3 is 15 residues. The CDR3 nucleotides are TGTGCCAGCTCACCACAGGGACAGGGCGCAGATACGCAGTATTTT. Its protein product is CASSPQGQGADTQYF.